Below, 27 T cell receptor beta chains from the same sample are listed, as sequenced in a study of T cells in Graves' hyperthyroidism and ophthalmopathy. Amplification of TCR beta CDR3 regions used RNA as the template. HTBI primers drove first-round RT-PCR of the TCR CDR3. Using its own MiXCR run on the multiplex PCR reads, TCRdb lists one record per CDR3 protein. The sample records about 740,000 distinct CDR3 sequences, 12% to 15% being singletons. The sequenced sample consisted of blood. These receptors were obtained from a woman under 30 with Graves' hyperthyroidism.

This clonotype was seen a handful of times. V gene TRBV12-3 or TRBV12-4 combines with J gene TRBJ2-1, with a weak D call TRBD2 (5 bases). The length of the CDR3 is 16 residues. V was shortened by 5 bases and J by 3 bases, with 17 bases between the two germline ends. The CDR3: CASSVNGGSFYNEQFF. In nucleotides, the CDR3 is TGTGCCAGCAGTGTGAACGGCGGGTCCTTCTACAATGAGCAGTTCTTC.

The CDR3 region is CASNPGTGGAWAFF. The CDR3 DNA reads TGTGCCAGCAACCCCGGGACAGGGGGCGCATGGGCTTTCTTT. The chain is built from TRBV6-1 and TRBJ1-1; 12 bases are a match to TRBD1. Trimming took 7 bases from V and 11 from J; bases not matched to a gene: 11. Germline CDR1 MNHNS, CDR2 SASEGT. The CDR3 runs to 14 residues.

This clonotype was seen only a few times. J is TRBJ1-1 and V is TRBV30; no firm D call. Germline-derived CDR1 and CDR2 are GTSNPN and SVGIG (reference sequence). This CDR3 contains 12 residues. V was pared by 8 bases and J by 1 base, with 11 bases between. Here the CDR3 DNA reads TGTGCCCAGACGGGAGAGAACACTGAAGCTTTCTTT. It is translated as CAQTGENTEAFF.

This clonotype was counted ten times or more. The chain recombines TRBV28 with TRBJ2-1, with unresolved D. The V gene lost 1 base and the J gene lost 6 bases, with 7 bases spanning the gap. Per germline, CDR1 MDHEN and CDR2 SYDVKM. This CDR3 is 13 amino acids long. CDR3 amino acids: CASSLYYSNEQFF. The DNA of the CDR3 is TGTGCCAGCAGTTTATACTACAGCAATGAGCAGTTCTTC.

V is TRBV6-1 and J is TRBJ2-1; no reliable D call. The length of the CDR3 is 12 residues. V lost 9 bases to trimming and J lost 7 bases, with 13 bases between them. Germline assignment: CDR1 MNHNS and CDR2 SASEGT. CDR3 loop: CASFDRRNEQFF. The CDR3 DNA follows: TGTGCCAGTTTCGACCGAAGAAATGAGCAGTTCTTC.

The chain combines TRBV20-1 with TRBJ1-6; a possible D gene is TRBD1 (6 bases). V was trimmed by 1 base and J by 9 bases, leaving 16 bases between them. Per germline, CDR1 DFQATT and CDR2 SNEGSKA (reference sequence). This CDR3 comprises 15 residues. The CDR3 DNA sequence: TGCAGTGCTAGAGGCGTTTGGGACACCCCTTCACCCCTCCACTTT. Translating it yields CSARGVWDTPSPLHF.

This clonotype came up many times. The gene calls are TRBV30 and TRBJ2-1; D is unclear. The ends were cut back, 4 bases at V and 6 bases at J, with 13 bases in the middle. CDR1 and CDR2 from the germline V gene are GTSNPN and SVGIG (reference sequence). This CDR3 is 13 amino acids long. CDR3 in amino acids: CAWTWYQFNEQFF. As DNA, the CDR3 is TGTGCCTGGACGTGGTATCAATTCAATGAGCAGTTCTTC.

This clonotype was counted a few times. The chain recombines TRBV19 with TRBJ2-7; 9 nucleotides line up with TRBD1. V lost 1 base to trimming and J lost 4 bases; unmatched junction nucleotides: 5. The CDR3 covers 15 residues. The germline V gene has CDR1 LNHDA and CDR2 SQIVND (reference sequence). As DNA, the CDR3 is TGTGCCAGTAGTATAGCCGGGACAGGGAAGTACGAGCAGTACTTC. Its translation: CASSIAGTGKYEQYF.

The CDR3, as DNA: TGTGCCAGCAGCCCAAGCCCGGGCCCACGGGGGACTGAAGCTTTCTTT. This codes for CASSPSPGPRGTEAFF. The V and J genes are TRBV11-3 and TRBJ1-1; TRBD1 is a possible D gene (5 bases). This CDR3 spans 16 amino acids. The V and J ends lost 5 bases and 5 bases respectively, with 21 bases between them. The V gene's germline CDR1 is SGHNT and CDR2 YENEEA. The full variable domain, rest sourced from reference TRBV11-3 and TRBJ1-1, is EAGVVQSPRYKIIEKKQPVAFWCNPISGHNTLYWYLQNLGQGPELLIRYENEEAVDDSQLPKDRFSAERLKGVDSTLKIQPAELGDSAVYLCASSPSPGPRGTEAFFGQGTRLTVV.

This clonotype appeared many times. The chain carries TRBV28 and TRBJ2-7; D remains ambiguous. V was trimmed by 6 bases and J by 3 bases, leaving 9 bases between them. Germline V gene sequence: CDR1 MDHEN, CDR2 SYDVKM. The CDR3 is made up of 12 amino acids. This chain's CDR3 is CASSLTLYEQYF. Here the CDR3 DNA reads TGTGCCAGCAGCCTCACCCTCTACGAGCAGTACTTC.

V and J are TRBV12-3 or TRBV12-4 and TRBJ1-1; D is undetermined. V dropped 6 bases and J dropped 13 bases, with 18 bases sitting between them. The CDR3 runs to 12 residues. The DNA of the CDR3 is TGTGCCAGCAGCTCCAGTGGGTTTGGTAATTTCTTT. Amino acid sequence: CASSSSGFGNFF.

The chain combines TRBV7-2 with TRBJ1-3; 10 positions match TRBD1. Germline CDR1 reads SGHTA; CDR2 reads FQGNSA. This CDR3 region has 16 residues. V shed 5 bases, J shed 4 bases, and the junction held 8 bases outside the gene matches. The CDR3 region is CASSRQGAVGGNTIYF. CDR3 sequence (DNA): TGTGCCAGCAGCAGACAGGGGGCGGTAGGAGGAAACACCATATATTTT.

The chain links TRBV5-1 to TRBJ2-7; 7 positions match TRBD2. Germline lookup yields CDR1 SGHRS and CDR2 YFSETQ. V shed 2 bases, J shed 2 bases, and the junction held 4 bases outside the gene matches. This CDR3 contains 14 residues. This CDR3 is CASSFAGDPYEQYF. CDR3 sequence (DNA): TGCGCCAGCAGCTTTGCGGGAGACCCCTACGAGCAGTACTTC.

This clonotype appeared many times. A junction end diverges from the germline sequence, so it may reflect a read error. This sequence joins TRBV2 and TRBJ2-1, with 9 bases lining up with TRBD1. The V gene's germline CDR1 is SNHLY and CDR2 FYNNEI. This CDR3 contains 14 residues. Written as DNA, the CDR3 is TGCGCCAGCAGCACGGGGACAGGGTACAATGAGCAGTTCTTC. Its protein product is CASSTGTGYNEQFF.

This clonotype was counted only a few times. V is TRBV20-1 and J is TRBJ2-3, with TRBD2 matching over 11 bases. This CDR3 region has 17 residues. With V trimmed by 0 bases and J by 6 bases, 11 bases remained unmatched. CDR1 and CDR2 (germline): DFQATT, SNEGSKA (reference sequence). For the CDR3, the DNA is TGCAGTGCTAGAGATCTGGGTAGCGGGAGGGCCCCGGATACGCAGTATTTT. Encoded protein: CSARDLGSGRAPDTQYF.

There are many counts of this clonotype. The rearrangement joins TRBV20-1 to TRBJ2-1; TRBD2 matches at 12 bases. CDR1 is DFQATT, CDR2 SNEGSKA, per germline (reference sequence). J was trimmed by 0 bases and V by 5 bases; bases with no gene match: 2. This CDR3 contains 15 residues. As DNA, the CDR3 is TGCAGTGCTCCGACTAGCGGGAGCTCCTACAATGAGCAGTTCTTC. Translated: CSAPTSGSSYNEQFF.

This clonotype has only a few counts. The genes are TRBV7-6 and TRBJ2-7, with TRBD2 identical over 10 bases. V lost 4 bases and J lost 0; bases outside the gene matches: 9. CDR3 length equals 17 residues. Looked up from germline, CDR1 is SGHVS and CDR2 is FNYEAQ. CDR3: CASSWGSGRAYSYEQYF. The CDR3 nucleotides read TGTGCCAGCAGCTGGGGGAGCGGGAGGGCCTACTCCTACGAGCAGTACTTC.

There are many counts of this clonotype. The J gene is TRBJ2-7, the V gene TRBV18, with unresolved D. This CDR3 region has 15 residues. Germline CDR1 reads KGHSH; CDR2 reads LQKENI. V lost 3 bases and J lost 0, with 12 bases in between. This CDR3 is CASSPGGGGSYEQYF. CDR3 DNA: TGTGCCAGCTCACCCGGCGGCGGCGGCTCCTACGAGCAGTACTTC. Filled out from reference TRBV18 and TRBJ2-7, the complete variable domain reads NAGVMQNPRHLVRRRGQEARLRCSPMKGHSHVYWYRQLPEEGLKFMVYLQKENIIDESGMPKERFSAEFPKEGPSILRIQQVVRGDSAAYFCASSPGGGGSYEQYFGPGTRLTVT.

The gene calls are TRBV19 and TRBJ2-6, with D perhaps TRBD1 or TRBD2 (5 bases each). Germline loops: CDR1 LNHDA, CDR2 SQIVND (reference sequence). This CDR3 region has 20 residues. With 3 bases removed from V and 1 base from J, the gap between germline ends came to 22 bases. DNA for the CDR3: TGTGCCAGTAGTATGAAGCTAGGGGCTCTCGGGGCATCTGGGGCCAACGTCCTGACTTTC. As protein: CASSMKLGALGASGANVLTF. Using reference TRBV19 and TRBJ2-6 for the parts outside the CDR3, the full variable domain is DGGITQSPKYLFRKEGQNVTLSCEQNLNHDAMYWYRQDPGQGLRLIYYSQIVNDFQKGDIAEGYSVSREKKESFPLTVTSAQKNPTAFYLCASSMKLGALGASGANVLTFGAGSRLTVL.

The chain is built from TRBV6-1 and TRBJ1-4; perhaps TRBD1 as D (6 bases). Looked up from germline, CDR1 is MNHNS and CDR2 is SASEGT. Trimming shortened V by 4 bases and J by 3 bases, and 15 bases separated the two germline ends. This CDR3 spans 16 amino acids. This CDR3 is CASSGDLQGANEKLFF. The DNA of the CDR3 is TGTGCCAGCAGTGGGGATTTACAGGGTGCTAATGAAAAACTGTTTTTT.

This clonotype was seen once. V and J are TRBV27 and TRBJ1-2, with 9 bases lining up with TRBD1. CDR1 is MNHEY and CDR2 is SMNVEV in the germline V gene (reference sequence). The J segment lost 4 bases and the V segment lost 6 bases, leaving 3 bases of the junction unmatched. The CDR3 is 13 residues long. Written as DNA, the CDR3 is TGTGCCAGCAGACCGACAGGGGGCTATGGCTACACCTTC. It encodes CASRPTGGYGYTF.

Points on this clonotype: A much larger clone differs from this one at a single base, so this may be a read error. The chain uses TRBV30 and TRBJ2-7; 8 bases fit TRBD1. Germline V lookup: CDR1 GTSNPN, CDR2 SVGIG (reference sequence). The CDR3 totals 12 residues. V was clipped by 5 bases and J by 5 bases; unmatched bases: 5. The CDR3 nucleotides are TGTGCCTGGGGTATACAGGGGGACGAGCAGTACTTC. This sequence encodes CAWGIQGDEQYF.

The table lists this clonotype with a few counts. The rearrangement uses TRBV29-1 and TRBJ2-7; D gene unclear. The CDR3 sequence is 12 residues long. Trimming removed 6 bases at V and 9 bases at J, with 18 bases between. Germline CDR1 is SQVTM and CDR2 is ANQGSEA. CDR3 residues: CSVNKGPLGQYF. The CDR3 DNA sequence: TGCAGCGTAAATAAGGGTCCGTTAGGGCAGTACTTC.

This clonotype was seen at least ten times. The rearrangement uses TRBV20-1 and TRBJ2-2, with D uncertain. In germline, CDR1 is DFQATT, CDR2 SNEGSKA (reference sequence). The V end was cut by 1 base, the J end by 7 bases, with 10 bases between. There are 13 residues in the CDR3. CDR3 sequence reads: CSARGYINGELFF. The CDR3 region has the DNA TGCAGTGCTAGAGGGTACATTAACGGGGAGCTGTTTTTT.

This clonotype has ten or more counts. The chain uses TRBV28 and TRBJ2-7; no definite D call. CDR3 length equals 11 residues. Trimming took off 7 bases at V and 4 bases at J, with 8 bases between the two ends. Looked up from germline, CDR1 is MDHEN and CDR2 is SYDVKM. CDR3 protein: CASTDLYEQYF. The CDR3 DNA reads TGTGCCAGCACGGACCTGTACGAGCAGTACTTC.

The sample holds many counts of this clonotype. The chain employs TRBV27 and TRBJ2-1; TRBD2 might be the D (6 bases). The CDR3 loop spans 13 amino acids. Germline CDR1 MNHEY, CDR2 SMNVEV (reference sequence). V was clipped by 4 bases and J by 7 bases, with 11 bases between them. In DNA form, the CDR3 reads TGTGCCAGCAGTTCCGCCCGGGGGAATGAGCAGTTCTTC. Translation gives CASSSARGNEQFF.

Only a few counts were recorded for this clonotype. The chain combines TRBV29-1 with TRBJ2-7; 9 positions match TRBD1. In germline, CDR1 is SQVTM, CDR2 ANQGSEA. The CDR3 is 13 residues long. With V trimmed by 7 bases and J by 5 bases, 9 bases remained unmatched. The CDR3 DNA is TGCAGCGCCTCGGGACAGGGTGTTAACGAGCAGTACTTC. Encoded protein: CSASGQGVNEQYF.